This T cell receptor (beta chain) was profiled in a study of PD-L1 blockade in urothelial cancer. The wider study: Between 0 and 3 chemotherapy regimens preceded treatment for each patient. At 6 weeks and at 3 weeks (second dose) after treatment start, blood was analyzed. Researchers found blood samples held a median of roughly 140,000 T cells.

Templates that were synthetic TCR analogs were spiked into each PCR. TCRdb's table, derived via immunoSEQ multiplex PCR, lists solely in-frame clones and lacks some. The sample lists 60,000 or so clones, approximately 80% occurring once. This receptor was obtained from a man between 65 and 79 years old with urothelial cancer. The sample in question was PBMCs, obtained around atezolizumab (anti-PD-L1) treatment.

The CDR3, as DNA: TGTGCCAGCATTCACAGGGGGCAGAACACTGAAGCTTTCTTT. Protein product: CASIHRGQNTEAFF. The chain links TRBV6-6 to TRBJ1-1, with TRBD1 matching 9 bases. The germline V gene has CDR1 MNHNY and CDR2 SVGAGI (reference sequence). CDR3 size: 14 residues. The ends lost 7 bases at V and 1 base at J; junction bases unmatched: 4.